These 18 T cell receptor beta chains were all obtained from the same sample, sequenced in a study of blood T cells in healthy people across ages (dated by TCRdb to the mid-2010s). The method behind the library was 5' RACE. The sample was run on an Illumina HiSeq 2500. A second roughly 6 to 12 cycle PCR used a sample-barcoded 5' primer and a J-beta primer mix. Using fastp at Q25 and MiXCR, TCRdb reprocessed the public reads and kept productive beta chains. Rows with a matching CDR3 protein are joined into one entry that keeps the most common DNA and genes. The sample table holds around 940,000 distinct CDR3 sequences, of which roughly 51% were seen once. The ten largest account for about a fifth of the sample. The sample was blood. The receptors derive from a woman aged 55-69 years in good health.

This clonotype came up a few times. CDR3 sequence: CASSQPLQEPAFF. The CDR3 DNA reads TGTGCCAGCAGCCAACCCCTCCAGGAGCCAGCTTTCTTT. The V and J genes are TRBV4-2 and TRBJ1-1; D unclear. V lost 2 bases, J lost 10 bases, and 14 bases lay in between. The V gene's germline CDR1 is LGHNA and CDR2 YNFKEQ. CDR3 length equals 13 residues.

This clonotype was recorded a few times. The chain links TRBV20-1 to TRBJ1-2; 8 bases agree with TRBD1. V lost 2 bases to trimming and J lost 6 bases; unmatched junction nucleotides: 5. Looked up from germline, CDR1 is DFQATT and CDR2 is SNEGSKA (reference sequence). The CDR3 is 13 residues long. DNA of the CDR3: TGCAGTGCTAGAAGACAGGGGATAAATGGCTACACCTTC. Protein sequence: CSARRQGINGYTF.

The rearrangement uses TRBV28 and TRBJ2-7; either TRBD1 or TRBD2 may fit D (5 bases each). TRBJ2-4 matches the DNA end more closely, so the J call is doubtful. Germline-derived CDR1 and CDR2 are MDHEN and SYDVKM. This CDR3 has 17 amino acids. In DNA form, the CDR3 reads TGTGCCAGCAGTTTTTGGGGACCCAAGGGGGCCAAAAACATTCAGTACTTC. Amino acids: CASSFWGPKGAKNIQYF.

This clonotype was seen a handful of times. The chain employs TRBV28 and TRBJ2-1; no clear D. V lost 2 bases to trimming and J lost 2 bases, with 13 bases between them. CDR1 MDHEN and CDR2 SYDVKM come from the germline V gene. The CDR3 is 16 amino acids. The CDR3 DNA sequence: TGTGCCAGCAGTTTAGTGGTTAGCCCACCCTACAATGAGCAGTTCTTC. It codes for CASSLVVSPPYNEQFF.

V usage is TRBV7-6 and J usage is TRBJ2-3; possible D gene TRBD2, 6 bases. The germline V gene has CDR1 SGHVS and CDR2 FNYEAQ. V lost 3 bases and J lost 2, with 15 bases in between. This CDR3 is 16 amino acids long. This CDR3 is CASSFNPGRPTDTQYF. In nucleotides, the CDR3 is TGTGCCAGCAGCTTTAACCCAGGGAGGCCCACAGATACGCAGTATTTT.

Comments on this clonotype: One junction end disagrees with the germline gene, perhaps due to a read error. The gene calls are TRBV3-1 and TRBJ1-2; TRBD1 is a possible D gene (5 bases). The CDR3 runs 15 residues. Per the germline V gene, CDR1 is LGHDT and CDR2 is YNNKEL (reference sequence). This chain's CDR3 is CASSQGPRQNYGYTF. In DNA form, the CDR3 reads TGTGCCAGCAGTCAAGGGCCTCGACAGAACTATGGCTACACCTTC.

The chain carries TRBV5-1 and TRBJ2-5; 8 nucleotides line up with TRBD2. CDR1 and CDR2 (germline): SGHRS, YFSETQ. The CDR3 extends over 17 amino acids. V dropped 4 bases and J dropped 2; count of bases not matched to a gene: 13. CDR3 amino acids: CASSTAGLAGGQETQYF. CDR3 DNA sequence: TGCGCCAGCAGCACGGCGGGGCTAGCGGGCGGGCAAGAGACCCAGTACTTC.

This clonotype was recorded a few times. J is TRBJ2-1 and V is TRBV20-1; TRBD1 agrees at 8 bases. The CDR3 loop spans 16 amino acids. V was clipped by 8 bases and J by 9 bases; unmatched bases: 21. Germline CDR1 reads DFQATT; CDR2 reads SNEGSKA (reference sequence). The CDR3 coding sequence is TGCAGTTCCCAACTTCCCGCCAGGGGGCAGTTGAGTGAGCAGTTCTTC. Its translation is CSSQLPARGQLSEQFF.

V and J are TRBV29-1 and TRBJ2-2; the D gene is possibly TRBD2 (5 bases). The CDR3 sequence is 12 residues long. The germline V gene encodes CDR1 SQVTM and CDR2 ANQGSEA. The CDR3 sequence: CCGESDTGELFF. DNA for the CDR3: TGCTGTGGGGAGTCGGACACCGGGGAGCTGTTTTTT.

To note about this clonotype: Being one base from a much bigger clone, this may be a read error. The J gene is TRBJ2-1, the V gene TRBV29-1; TRBD2 agrees at 7 bases. Trimming cost V 6 bases and J 10 bases; bases outside gene matches: 6. This CDR3 spans 11 amino acids. The germline V gene has CDR1 SQVTM and CDR2 ANQGSEA. The CDR3 nucleotides read TGCAGCGTCGGGTCTAGCGGCGAGCAGTTCTTC. It encodes CSVGSSGEQFF.

The chain uses TRBV28 and TRBJ1-1; 7 positions agree with TRBD1. Trimming cost V 6 bases and J 1 base; bases outside gene matches: 5. The CDR3 totals 14 residues. Germline V gives CDR1 MDHEN, CDR2 SYDVKM. The CDR3 protein is CASRKGGENTEAFF. The CDR3 DNA follows: TGTGCCAGCAGGAAAGGGGGCGAGAACACTGAAGCTTTCTTT.

This clonotype was observed at least ten times. V and J are TRBV7-2 and TRBJ2-7; D call uncertain. The length of the CDR3 is 11 residues. The V end was cut by 3 bases, the J end by 7 bases, with 7 bases between. Germline CDR1 and CDR2: SGHTA and FQGNSA. CDR3 DNA sequence: TGTGCCAGCAGCTTTAGAAGGGAGCAGTACTTC. This translates into CASSFRREQYF.

V and J are TRBV6-1 and TRBJ2-3; weak D call: TRBD1 (5 bases). The CDR3 runs to 14 residues. With 6 bases removed from V and 2 bases from J, the gap between germline ends came to 12 bases. Germline V CDR1 and CDR2: MNHNS, SASEGT. Here the CDR3 DNA reads TGTGCCAGCAGGTTGGACACGGTCACAGATACGCAGTATTTT. It is translated as CASRLDTVTDTQYF.

The CDR3 region has the DNA TGTGCCAGCAGCCCGTCTCGAGTGGGAGAGACCCAGTACTTC. Protein: CASSPSRVGETQYF. The rearrangement joins TRBV11-2 to TRBJ2-5; unclear D gene. Germline assignment: CDR1 SGHAT and CDR2 FQNNGV. The V end was cut by 5 bases, the J end by 4 bases, with 14 bases between. The CDR3 loop spans 14 amino acids.

The V and J genes are TRBV4-1 and TRBJ1-2; D is perhaps TRBD1 (5 bases). Trimming removed 1 base from V and 6 bases from J, with 15 bases in between. The CDR3 loop spans 15 amino acids. Germline V gene data show CDR1 as MGHRA and CDR2 as YSYEKL. CDR3 sequence: CASSQVVGAEHGYTF. As DNA, the CDR3 is TGCGCCAGCAGCCAAGTGGTTGGGGCTGAGCATGGCTACACCTTC.

The CDR3 spells CASSYSTVQDTQYF. CDR3 coding DNA: TGTGCCAGCAGTTACTCGACGGTTCAAGATACGCAGTATTTT. This chain links TRBV6-5 with TRBJ2-3; D remains unclear. Germline V gene data show CDR1 as MNHEY and CDR2 as SVGAGI. The CDR3 has 14 amino acids. The V and J ends lost 0 bases and 5 bases respectively, with 9 bases between them.

J is TRBJ1-5 and V is TRBV27; 7 bases map to TRBD1. CDR3 length: 15 amino acids. V gave up 6 bases and J gave up 4 bases; unmatched junction bases: 9. CDR1 is MNHEY, CDR2 SMNVEV, per germline (reference sequence). The CDR3 DNA reads as TGTGCCAGCAGAAGACTTACAGGGGAAAATCAGCCCCAGCATTTT. Translating gives CASRRLTGENQPQHF.

This clonotype occurred once. The rearrangement links TRBV20-1 to TRBJ2-3; 7 bases match TRBD2. V lost 3 bases to trimming and J lost 4 bases; unmatched junction nucleotides: 10. CDR3 length: 15 residues. Germline lookup yields CDR1 DFQATT and CDR2 SNEGSKA (reference sequence). The CDR3 spells CSARNSAGEPDTQYF. CDR3 DNA sequence: TGCAGTGCTAGGAACTCGGCGGGAGAACCAGATACGCAGTATTTT.